Reported below is one T cell receptor beta chain. Its antigen is still unknown. The source of the sample is a study of blood T cells in healthy people across ages. General study results and limits: The study found more naive CD4+ cells and higher diversity in long-lived than aged donors. Per million T cells, TCR beta diversity dropped roughly linearly as age increased. It was found that TCR beta diversity correlated strongly with the percentage of naive T cells.

The second PCR ran roughly 7 to 12 cycles with a sample-barcoded 5' primer and J-beta primers. A single record per CDR3 protein comes from TCRdb applying MiXCR to the 5' RACE reads. The table has about 1.7 million distinct CDR3 sequences, over 25% seen once. Each donor's blood draw was ten milliliters of peripheral blood. V shed 0 bases and J shed 0 bases, with 13 bases lying between them. CDR1 and CDR2 from the germline V gene are SGHKS and YYEKEE (reference sequence). The length of the CDR3 is 16 residues. Input material: blood. The clonotype comes from a woman under 40 in good health. The J gene is TRBJ2-7, the V gene TRBV5-5; no clear D gene. This CDR3 is CASSLAPTLDSYEQYF. The CDR3 bases are TGTGCCAGCAGCTTGGCCCCCACTCTGGACTCCTACGAGCAGTACTTC.